This T cell receptor (beta chain) was obtained from a study of blood T cell repertoires in COVID-19. V was pared by 1 base and J by 2 bases, with 11 bases between. CDR1 is LGHDT, CDR2 YNNKEL, per germline (reference sequence). The CDR3 consists of 16 residues. Original methodology: Cell counts per sample came from amplifying reference gene primers. Libraries were prepared by immunoSEQ multiplex PCR; TCRdb keeps only in-frame clonotypes and omits some of them. V, J and clone size are those of that table, while D and trimming were read from the DNA. The table lists approximately 480,000 clones, approximately 90% of them singletons. The cohort comprised adults aged roughly 18 to 95 years residing in 24 US areas.

The V and J genes are TRBV3-1 (or the pseudogene TRBV3-2) and TRBJ2-2; D gene unclear. The sequencing sample was made of PBMCs or T cells enriched from blood (not recorded which). This receptor was identified in a young woman who had recovered from COVID-19. CDR3: CASSQGSVLNTGELFF. CDR3 coding DNA: TGTGCCAGCAGCCAAGGGTCGGTCTTAAACACCGGGGAGCTGTTTTTT.